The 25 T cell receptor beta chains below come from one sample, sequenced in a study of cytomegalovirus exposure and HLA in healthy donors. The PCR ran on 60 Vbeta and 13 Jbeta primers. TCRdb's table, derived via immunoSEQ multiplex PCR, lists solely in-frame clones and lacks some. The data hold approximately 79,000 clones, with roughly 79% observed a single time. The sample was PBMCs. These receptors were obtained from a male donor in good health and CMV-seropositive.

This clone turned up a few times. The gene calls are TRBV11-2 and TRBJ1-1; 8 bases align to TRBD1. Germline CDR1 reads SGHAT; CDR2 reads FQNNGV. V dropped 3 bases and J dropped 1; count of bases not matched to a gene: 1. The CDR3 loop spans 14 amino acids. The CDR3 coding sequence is TGTGCCAGCAGCTTCGGACAGGGGAACACTGAAGCTTTCTTT. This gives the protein CASSFGQGNTEAFF.

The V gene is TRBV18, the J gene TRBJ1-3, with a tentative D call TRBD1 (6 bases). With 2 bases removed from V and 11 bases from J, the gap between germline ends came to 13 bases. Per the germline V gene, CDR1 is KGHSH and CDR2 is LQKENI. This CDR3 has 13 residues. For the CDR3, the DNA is TGTGCCAGCTCACCAGGGGGCGCGGTTGCCATATATTTT. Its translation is CASSPGGAVAIYF.

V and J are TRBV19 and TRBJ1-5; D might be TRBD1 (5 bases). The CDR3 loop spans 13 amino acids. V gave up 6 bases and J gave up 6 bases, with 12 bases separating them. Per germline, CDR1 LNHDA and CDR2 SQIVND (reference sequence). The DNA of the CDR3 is TGTGCCAGTAGCCCCCTTGGGGCTCAGCCCCAGCATTTT. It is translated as CASSPLGAQPQHF.

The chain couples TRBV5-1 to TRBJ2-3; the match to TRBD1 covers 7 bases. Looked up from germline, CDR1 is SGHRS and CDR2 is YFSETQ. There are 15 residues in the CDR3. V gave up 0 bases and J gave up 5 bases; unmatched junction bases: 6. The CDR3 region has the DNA TGCGCCAGCAGCTTGGTTCCGACAGGGATAGATACGCAGTATTTT. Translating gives CASSLVPTGIDTQYF.

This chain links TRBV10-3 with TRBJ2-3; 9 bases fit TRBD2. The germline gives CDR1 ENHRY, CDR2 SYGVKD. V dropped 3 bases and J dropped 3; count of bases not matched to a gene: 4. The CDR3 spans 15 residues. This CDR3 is CAISERLAETDTQYF. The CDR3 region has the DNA TGTGCCATCAGTGAACGACTAGCGGAAACAGATACGCAGTATTTT.

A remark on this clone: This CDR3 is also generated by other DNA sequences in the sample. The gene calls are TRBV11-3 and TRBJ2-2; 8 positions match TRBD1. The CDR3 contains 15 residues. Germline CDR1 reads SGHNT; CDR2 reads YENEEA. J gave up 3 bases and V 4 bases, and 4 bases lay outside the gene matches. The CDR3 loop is CASSSRTGHTGELFF. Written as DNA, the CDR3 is TGTGCCAGCAGCTCGAGGACAGGGCACACCGGGGAGCTGTTTTTT. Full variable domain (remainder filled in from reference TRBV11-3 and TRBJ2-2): EAGVVQSPRYKIIEKKQPVAFWCNPISGHNTLYWYLQNLGQGPELLIRYENEEAVDDSQLPKDRFSAERLKGVDSTLKIQPAELGDSAVYLCASSSRTGHTGELFFGEGSRLTVL.

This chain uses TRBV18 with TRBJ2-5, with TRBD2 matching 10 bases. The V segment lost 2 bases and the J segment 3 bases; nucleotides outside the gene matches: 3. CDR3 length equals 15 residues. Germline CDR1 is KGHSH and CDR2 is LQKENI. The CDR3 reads CASSPTAGGEETQYF. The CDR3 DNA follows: TGTGCCAGCTCACCAACAGCGGGAGGGGAAGAGACCCAGTACTTC.

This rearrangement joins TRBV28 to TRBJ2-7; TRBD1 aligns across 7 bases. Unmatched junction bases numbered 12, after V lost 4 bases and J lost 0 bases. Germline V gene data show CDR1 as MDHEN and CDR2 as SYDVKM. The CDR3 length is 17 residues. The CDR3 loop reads CASSWVEGQRSSYEQYF. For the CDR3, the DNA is TGTGCCAGCAGTTGGGTTGAGGGACAGCGTAGCTCCTACGAGCAGTACTTC.

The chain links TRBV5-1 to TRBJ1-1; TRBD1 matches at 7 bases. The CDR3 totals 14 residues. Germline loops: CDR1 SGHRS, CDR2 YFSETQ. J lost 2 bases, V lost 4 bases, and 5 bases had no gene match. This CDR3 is CASSIDRDNTEAFF. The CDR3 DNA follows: TGCGCCAGCAGCATAGACAGGGACAACACTGAAGCTTTCTTT.

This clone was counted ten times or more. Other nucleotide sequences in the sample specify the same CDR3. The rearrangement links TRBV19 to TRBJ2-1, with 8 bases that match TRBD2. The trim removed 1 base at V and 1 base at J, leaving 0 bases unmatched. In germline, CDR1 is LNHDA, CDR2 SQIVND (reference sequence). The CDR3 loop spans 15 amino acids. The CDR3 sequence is CASSIAGGSYNEQFF. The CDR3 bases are TGTGCCAGTAGTATAGCGGGAGGGTCCTACAATGAGCAGTTCTTC.

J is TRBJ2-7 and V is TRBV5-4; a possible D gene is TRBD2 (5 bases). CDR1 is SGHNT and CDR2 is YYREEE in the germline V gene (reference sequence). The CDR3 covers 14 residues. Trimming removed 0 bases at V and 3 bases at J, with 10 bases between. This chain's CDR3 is CASSLEGGDYEQYF. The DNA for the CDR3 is TGTGCCAGCAGCTTGGAAGGAGGCGACTACGAGCAGTACTTC.

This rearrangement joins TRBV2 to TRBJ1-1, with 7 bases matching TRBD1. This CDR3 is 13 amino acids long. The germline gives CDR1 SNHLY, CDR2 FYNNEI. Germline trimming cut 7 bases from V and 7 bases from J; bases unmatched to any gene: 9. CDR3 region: CASKGQASCEAFF. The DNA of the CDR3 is TGTGCCAGCAAAGGACAGGCCAGCTGTGAAGCTTTCTTT.

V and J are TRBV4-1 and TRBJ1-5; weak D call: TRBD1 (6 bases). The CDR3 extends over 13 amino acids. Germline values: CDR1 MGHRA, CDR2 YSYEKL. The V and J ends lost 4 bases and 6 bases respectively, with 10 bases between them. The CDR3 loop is CASSLDSLQPQHF. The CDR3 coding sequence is TGCGCCAGCAGCCTGGACAGTCTTCAGCCCCAGCATTTT.

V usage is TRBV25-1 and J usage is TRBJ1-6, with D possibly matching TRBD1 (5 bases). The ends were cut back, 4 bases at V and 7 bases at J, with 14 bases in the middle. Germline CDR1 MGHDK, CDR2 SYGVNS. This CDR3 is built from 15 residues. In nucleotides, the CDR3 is TGTGCCAGCAGTGTCTTCCGGGGGGGAAATTCACCCCTCCACTTT. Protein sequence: CASSVFRGGNSPLHF.

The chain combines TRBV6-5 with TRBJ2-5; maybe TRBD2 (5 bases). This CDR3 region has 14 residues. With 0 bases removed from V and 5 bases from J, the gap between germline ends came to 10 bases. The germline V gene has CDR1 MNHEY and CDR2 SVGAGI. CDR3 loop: CASSYSGKVETQYF. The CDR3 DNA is TGTGCCAGCAGTTACTCCGGGAAGGTGGAGACCCAGTACTTC.

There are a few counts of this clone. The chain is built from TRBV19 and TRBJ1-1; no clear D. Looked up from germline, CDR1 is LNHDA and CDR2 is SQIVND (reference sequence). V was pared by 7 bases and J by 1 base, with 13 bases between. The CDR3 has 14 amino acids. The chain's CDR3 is CASTLIRENTEAFF. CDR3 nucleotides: TGTGCCAGTACCTTAATTCGAGAGAACACTGAAGCTTTCTTT.

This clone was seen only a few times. CDR3 nucleotide sequence: TGTGCCAGTAGTATACCTCCAGGGGTCGAAGCTTTCTTT. This translates into CASSIPPGVEAFF. The V gene is TRBV19, the J gene TRBJ1-1, with a weak D call TRBD1 (6 bases). V was shortened by 2 bases and J by 8 bases, with 12 bases between the two germline ends. The CDR3 covers 13 residues. The germline V gene has CDR1 LNHDA and CDR2 SQIVND (reference sequence).

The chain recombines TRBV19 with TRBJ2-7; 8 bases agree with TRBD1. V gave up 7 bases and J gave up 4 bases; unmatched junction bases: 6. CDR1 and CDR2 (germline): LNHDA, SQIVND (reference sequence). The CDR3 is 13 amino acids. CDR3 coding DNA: TGTGCCAGTACCAGGGGGCCCCTGTACGAGCAGTACTTC. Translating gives CASTRGPLYEQYF.

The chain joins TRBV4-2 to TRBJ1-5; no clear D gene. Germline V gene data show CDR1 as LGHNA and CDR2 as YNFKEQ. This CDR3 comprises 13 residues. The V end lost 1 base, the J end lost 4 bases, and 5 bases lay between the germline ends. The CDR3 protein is CASSQGLNQPQHF. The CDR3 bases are TGTGCCAGCAGCCAAGGTCTTAATCAGCCCCAGCATTTT.

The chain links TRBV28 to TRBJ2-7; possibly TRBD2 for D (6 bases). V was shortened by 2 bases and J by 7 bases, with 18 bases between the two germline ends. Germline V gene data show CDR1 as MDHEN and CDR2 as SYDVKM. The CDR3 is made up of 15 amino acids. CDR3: CASSLLVGGREEQYF. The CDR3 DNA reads TGTGCCAGCAGTTTACTTGTCGGGGGACGCGAGGAGCAGTACTTC.

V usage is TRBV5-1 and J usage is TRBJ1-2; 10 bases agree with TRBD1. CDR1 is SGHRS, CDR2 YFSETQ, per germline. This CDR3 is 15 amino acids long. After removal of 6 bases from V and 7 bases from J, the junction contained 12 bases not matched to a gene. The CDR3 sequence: CASTDPRTGGRGYTF. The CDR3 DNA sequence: TGCGCCAGCACCGACCCGAGGACAGGGGGGCGTGGCTACACCTTC.

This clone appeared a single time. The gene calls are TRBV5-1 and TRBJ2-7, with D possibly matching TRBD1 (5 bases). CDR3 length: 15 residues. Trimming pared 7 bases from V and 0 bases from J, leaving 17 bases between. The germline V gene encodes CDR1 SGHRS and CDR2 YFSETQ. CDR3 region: CASGARTPNSYEQYF. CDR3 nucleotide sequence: TGCGCCAGCGGGGCAAGGACACCCAACTCCTACGAGCAGTACTTC.

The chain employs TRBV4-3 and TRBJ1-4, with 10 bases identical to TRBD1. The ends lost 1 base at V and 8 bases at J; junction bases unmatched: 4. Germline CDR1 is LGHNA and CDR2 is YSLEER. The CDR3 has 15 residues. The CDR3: CASSQGDRGDEKLFF. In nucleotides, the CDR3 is TGCGCCAGCAGCCAAGGGGACAGGGGAGACGAAAAACTGTTTTTT.

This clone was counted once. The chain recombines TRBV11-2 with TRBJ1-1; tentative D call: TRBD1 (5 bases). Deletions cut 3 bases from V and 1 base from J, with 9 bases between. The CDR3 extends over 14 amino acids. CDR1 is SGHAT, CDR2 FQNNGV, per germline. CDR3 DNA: TGTGCCAGCAGCTTCGGGGGTTCGAACACTGAAGCTTTCTTT. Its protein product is CASSFGGSNTEAFF.

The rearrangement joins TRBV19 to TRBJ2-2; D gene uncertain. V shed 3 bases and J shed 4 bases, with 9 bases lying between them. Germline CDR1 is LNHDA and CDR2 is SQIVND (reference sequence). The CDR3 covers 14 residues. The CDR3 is CASSILQSTGELFF. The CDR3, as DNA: TGTGCCAGTAGTATTCTTCAGTCCACCGGGGAGCTGTTTTTT.